This passage covers 29 T cell receptor beta chains from one sample sequenced in a study of monozygotic twins with inflammatory bowel disease. From the 5' RACE reads, TCRdb lists one entry per CDR3 protein and no DNA. The sample table includes 150,000 to 200,000 distinct CDR3 sequences. Specimen: blood. These receptors were taken from a human donor with ulcerative colitis or Crohn's disease, or a healthy co-twin of an affected twin (not recorded which).

The chain uses TRBV20-1 and TRBJ2-7; TCRdb's D call, TRBD1, is unchecked because there is no DNA. The CDR3 has 12 amino acids. The germline CDR1 and CDR2 sequences are DFQATT and SNEGSKA (reference sequence). CDR3: CSASADRDEQYF.

The CDR3 here is CASSSHLDTLYTEAFF. The rearrangement links TRBV7-9 to TRBJ1-1; the TRBD1 assignment by TCRdb is unverifiable without DNA. Germline assignment: CDR1 SEHNR and CDR2 FQNEAQ (reference sequence). The CDR3 spans 16 residues.

V usage is TRBV12-3 or TRBV12-4 and J usage is TRBJ2-2. The CDR3 is 13 amino acids. The CDR3 loop is CASSFNPIGELFF.

The chain links TRBV18 to TRBJ1-1. The germline V gene encodes CDR1 KGHSH and CDR2 LQKENI. The CDR3 is 12 residues long. CDR3: CASSPINTEAFF.

This sequence joins TRBV5-1 and TRBJ1-2; the TRBD1 assignment by TCRdb is unverifiable without DNA. Germline lookup yields CDR1 SGHRS and CDR2 YFSETQ. The CDR3 loop spans 11 amino acids. The CDR3 sequence is CASSPGQGAIF.

The chain links TRBV10-3 to TRBJ2-7; the TRBD2 assignment by TCRdb is unverifiable without DNA. The CDR3 has 14 residues. CDR1 and CDR2 from the germline V gene are ENHRY and SYGVKD. The CDR3: CAISALAPLNEQYF.

The rearrangement joins TRBV25-1 to TRBJ1-6; TCRdb proposes TRBD1, but this gene call is untestable without DNA. The CDR3 sequence is 13 residues long. CDR1 and CDR2 from the germline V gene are MGHDK and SYGVNS. This chain's CDR3 is CASTRDANSPLHF.

The chain employs TRBV10-3 and TRBJ2-1; TCRdb's D gene call, TRBD2, goes unchecked for lack of DNA. The CDR3 is made up of 13 amino acids. The germline gives CDR1 ENHRY, CDR2 SYGVKD. The CDR3 here is CAITGTSGSEQFF.

V gene TRBV5-1 combines with J gene TRBJ1-6; the D call of TRBD1 rests on TCRdb alone, since no DNA is present to check it. There are 14 residues in the CDR3. Germline assignment: CDR1 SGHRS and CDR2 YFSETQ. The CDR3: CASSLGQGDGPLHF.

The chain uses TRBV18 and TRBJ2-7. Germline-derived CDR1 and CDR2 are KGHSH and LQKENI. CDR3 size: 14 residues. The CDR3 sequence: CASSPPRGLDEQYF.

This chain joins TRBV7-2 and TRBJ2-4; as DNA is missing, the TRBD1 call by TCRdb cannot be tested. The CDR3 consists of 15 residues. Germline loops: CDR1 SGHTA, CDR2 FQGNSA. The CDR3 spells CASSRDRGAKNIQYF.

The chain combines TRBV5-1 with TRBJ1-6. The CDR3 sequence is 16 residues long. In germline, CDR1 is SGHRS, CDR2 YFSETQ. The CDR3 protein is CASSFQSSSYNSPLHF.

CDR3 loop: CASSPPNGAETQYF. The chain carries TRBV18 and TRBJ2-5; TCRdb reports TRBD1, a call that lacks DNA to check it against. The CDR3 consists of 14 residues. Germline V gives CDR1 KGHSH, CDR2 LQKENI.

V and J are TRBV20-1 and TRBJ1-1. This CDR3 has 13 amino acids. CDR1 and CDR2 (germline): DFQATT, SNEGSKA (reference sequence). The CDR3 spells CSAPRGRDTEAFF.

The gene calls are TRBV20-1 and TRBJ2-7; TCRdb's assignment of TRBD1 cannot be checked, as there is no DNA. CDR3 length: 15 residues. Germline V gives CDR1 DFQATT, CDR2 SNEGSKA (reference sequence). The CDR3 is CSAPMPGHSTYEQYF.

The chain recombines TRBV5-6 with TRBJ2-4; there is no DNA to check the TCRdb D call of TRBD2. Germline V gene lookup returns CDR1 SGHDT and CDR2 YYEEEE. The CDR3 has 14 amino acids. The CDR3: CASSLKGGGFIQYF.

The chain carries TRBV4-1 and TRBJ2-1. Germline lookup yields CDR1 MGHRA and CDR2 YSYEKL. CDR3 size: 15 residues. CDR3: CASSQDLRPSNEQFF.

The genes are TRBV15 and TRBJ1-5; absent DNA, TCRdb's TRBD1 call cannot be checked. CDR1 and CDR2 from the germline V gene are LNHNV and YYDKDF (reference sequence). The CDR3 is 17 amino acids. This CDR3 reads CATSRDLGRGDGQPQHF.

The chain recombines TRBV7-3 with TRBJ2-1; no DNA is available, so the TRBD1 call from TCRdb remains unchecked. CDR1 is SGHTA, CDR2 FQGTGA, per germline. The CDR3 is made up of 12 amino acids. Here the CDR3 reads CASSSWDREQFF. Filled out from reference TRBV7-3 and TRBJ2-1, the complete variable domain reads GAGVSQTPSNKVTEKGKYVELRCDPISGHTALYWYRQSLGQGPEFLIYFQGTGAADDSGLPNDRFFAVRPEGSVSTLKIQRTERGDSAVYLCASSSWDREQFFGPGTRLTVL.

The chain couples TRBV4-3 to TRBJ2-1; TCRdb indicates TRBD1, and absent DNA this call remains unverified. CDR1 and CDR2 from the germline V gene are LGHNA and YSLEER. The CDR3 length is 16 residues. The CDR3 sequence is CASSQRGDTAYNEQFF.

The chain recombines TRBV28 with TRBJ2-2; TCRdb picks TRBD1, but there is no DNA to check that call. In germline, CDR1 is MDHEN, CDR2 SYDVKM. This CDR3 is 16 amino acids long. The CDR3 reads CASSLGSGSMTGELFF. The full variable domain, in which reference TRBV28 and TRBJ2-2 provide the parts outside the CDR3, is DVKVTQSSRYLVKRTGEKVFLECVQDMDHENMFWYRQDPGLGLRLIYFSYDVKMKEKGDIPEGYSVSREKKERFSLILESASTNQTSMYLCASSLGSGSMTGELFFGEGSRLTVL.

V usage is TRBV15 and J usage is TRBJ2-7; the D gene TCRdb calls, TRBD1, cannot be checked with no DNA. The CDR3 is made up of 17 amino acids. Per the germline V gene, CDR1 is LNHNV and CDR2 is YYDKDF (reference sequence). The CDR3 loop reads CATSRDSRDRDSYEQYF.

This chain links TRBV2 with TRBJ1-1; no DNA is available, so the TRBD1 call from TCRdb remains unchecked. The CDR3 has 11 residues. Germline loops: CDR1 SNHLY, CDR2 FYNNEI. This CDR3 is CASSAGGEAFF.

The V gene is TRBV5-1, the J gene TRBJ1-1; the TCRdb call, TRBD1, lacks DNA for checking. CDR1 is SGHRS, CDR2 YFSETQ, per germline. The CDR3 spans 14 residues. CDR3 sequence: CASSRDREYAEAFF.

This chain connects TRBV3-1 to TRBJ2-3. Germline V lookup: CDR1 LGHDT, CDR2 YNNKEL (reference sequence). There are 15 residues in the CDR3. CDR3 region: CASSQDLWVTDTQYF.

The chain has TRBV12-3 or TRBV12-4 and TRBJ2-3; the TRBD2 assignment by TCRdb is unverifiable without DNA. This CDR3 comprises 16 residues. The CDR3 loop is CASSLPAGFPTDTQYF.

The genes are TRBV6-1 and TRBJ1-4. Per the germline V gene, CDR1 is MNHNS and CDR2 is SASEGT. This CDR3 has 13 amino acids. Here the CDR3 reads CASSEDRRPLRIF.

The rearrangement links TRBV5-1 to TRBJ2-5; TCRdb reports TRBD1, a call that lacks DNA to check it against. The CDR3 runs 14 residues. The germline V gene encodes CDR1 SGHRS and CDR2 YFSETQ. The CDR3 spells CASSHTGGRETQYF.

The chain employs TRBV20-1 and TRBJ2-3; TCRdb designates TRBD1, a call that cannot be tested without DNA. Germline-derived CDR1 and CDR2 are DFQATT and SNEGSKA (reference sequence). This CDR3 contains 13 residues. CDR3 in amino acids: CSAGQDRSDTQYF.